The next 16 T cell receptor beta chains were all read from a single sample in a study of tumor-infiltrating lymphocytes in localized non-small cell lung cancer. Sequencing used immunoSEQ multiplex PCR; TCRdb keeps in-frame clones, though not all of them. The table lists around 12,000 clones, roughly 76% of them singletons, with approximately 16% in the top ten. The sample comprised uninvolved lung tissue not adjacent to the tumor. The origin of the receptors is a human donor with non-small cell lung cancer.

J is TRBJ1-1 and V is TRBV6-1, with D possibly TRBD1 on 5 matching bases. The length of the CDR3 is 11 residues. V was pared by 7 bases and J by 6 bases, with 9 bases between. Germline CDR1 MNHNS, CDR2 SASEGT. CDR3 residues: CASTRGSEAFF. In nucleotides, the CDR3 is TGTGCCAGCACTCGGGGCTCTGAAGCTTTCTTT.

The CDR3 nucleotides are TGCGCCAGCAGCTTACCAAGGGATGGGAACGAGCAGTACTTC. The encoded protein is CASSLPRDGNEQYF. The J gene is TRBJ2-7, the V gene TRBV5-1; no firm D call. V gave up 2 bases and J gave up 5 bases, with 14 bases separating them. The length of the CDR3 is 14 residues. The V gene's germline CDR1 is SGHRS and CDR2 YFSETQ.

This chain connects TRBV30 to TRBJ1-5, with a possible D match to TRBD1 (6 bases). V was cut by 2 bases and J by 0 bases, with 14 bases left in between. There are 16 residues in the CDR3. Germline V gene sequence: CDR1 GTSNPN, CDR2 SVGIG (reference sequence). The DNA of the CDR3 is TGTGCCTGGAGTAGGGGGGGAGGGAATAGCAATCAGCCCCAGCATTTT. Protein sequence: CAWSRGGGNSNQPQHF. The full variable domain, in which reference TRBV30 and TRBJ1-5 provide the parts outside the CDR3, is SQTIHQWPATLVQPVGSPLSLECTVEGTSNPNLYWYRQAAGRGLQLLFYSVGIGQISSEVPQNLSASRPQDRQFILSSKKLLLSDSGFYLCAWSRGGGNSNQPQHFGDGTRLSIL.

The chain carries TRBV11-2 and TRBJ2-7, with a possible D match to TRBD2 (6 bases). This CDR3 has 14 amino acids. Between the trimmed V and J ends, which lost 5 bases and 1 base, there was a span of 12 bases. The germline gives CDR1 SGHAT, CDR2 FQNNGV. The CDR3 reads CASSAGGLSYEQYF. As DNA, the CDR3 is TGTGCCAGCAGCGCCGGGGGACTTTCCTACGAGCAGTACTTC.

The rearrangement joins TRBV4-1 to TRBJ2-7; D is uncertain. V was trimmed by 0 bases and J by 0 bases, leaving 12 bases between them. The CDR3 has 16 amino acids. In germline, CDR1 is MGHRA, CDR2 YSYEKL. CDR3 nucleotides: TGCGCCAGCAGCCAAGATACCACCCGACTCTCCTACGAGCAGTACTTC. Amino acid sequence: CASSQDTTRLSYEQYF.

The genes are TRBV7-8 and TRBJ1-2; no clear D gene. Germline-derived CDR1 and CDR2 are SGHVS and FQNEAQ. V lost 5 bases and J 8 bases, leaving 15 bases between the germline ends. The CDR3 length is 13 residues. CDR3 loop: CASSLGGSRGYTF. The DNA for the CDR3 is TGTGCCAGCAGCCTAGGTGGGTCGAGGGGCTACACCTTC.

The gene calls are TRBV6-6 and TRBJ2-7; 7 positions agree with TRBD2. CDR3 size: 15 residues. The J segment lost 4 bases and the V segment lost 4 bases, leaving 10 bases of the junction unmatched. Germline V gene sequence: CDR1 MNHNY, CDR2 SVGAGI (reference sequence). The DNA of the CDR3 is TGTGCCAGCAGTTCCTGGGGGGGTTTTGGGTACGAGCAGTACTTC. Translating gives CASSSWGGFGYEQYF.

This chain links TRBV4-3 with TRBJ2-3; D is perhaps TRBD2 (7 bases). Germline V lookup: CDR1 LGHNA, CDR2 YSLEER. The CDR3 consists of 18 residues. With 0 bases removed from V and 4 bases from J, the gap between germline ends came to 20 bases. CDR3 coding DNA: TGCGCCAGCAGCCAAGATCCCGGGGGGCCTAGTCAGCCAGATACGCAGTATTTT. Its protein product is CASSQDPGGPSQPDTQYF.

This clone has just one count. The chain is built from TRBV19 and TRBJ2-1; perhaps D is TRBD1 or TRBD2 (5 bases each). The length of the CDR3 is 15 residues. The germline V and J ends were trimmed by 0 bases and 7 bases, with 13 bases remaining between them. CDR1 is LNHDA and CDR2 is SQIVND in the germline V gene (reference sequence). The CDR3, as DNA: TGTGCCAGTAGTATAGATTATAAGTGGGGGAATGAGCAGTTCTTC. As protein: CASSIDYKWGNEQFF.

The CDR3 spells CASSSSDRWYGYTF. CDR3 bases: TGTGCCAGCAGCTCCTCAGACAGGTGGTATGGCTACACCTTC. The rearrangement uses TRBV27 and TRBJ1-2; possibly TRBD1 for D (6 bases). CDR1 is MNHEY and CDR2 is SMNVEV in the germline V gene (reference sequence). The V and J ends lost 6 bases and 5 bases respectively, with 16 bases between them. The CDR3 is 14 residues long.

The rearrangement uses TRBV5-1 and TRBJ1-1; D might be TRBD1 (6 bases). The ends were cut back, 4 bases at V and 0 bases at J, with 10 bases in the middle. Looked up from germline, CDR1 is SGHRS and CDR2 is YFSETQ. This CDR3 has 14 amino acids. CDR3 DNA sequence: TGCGCCAGCAGCCAGGGGACATTGAACACTGAAGCTTTCTTT. This translates into CASSQGTLNTEAFF.

The rearrangement uses TRBV7-8 and TRBJ2-7, with no clear D. The germline CDR1 and CDR2 sequences are SGHVS and FQNEAQ. V was pared by 1 base and J by 3 bases, with 7 bases between. The CDR3 is 13 amino acids. The CDR3: CASSLGRHYEQYF. The CDR3 nucleotides read TGTGCCAGCAGCTTAGGCAGGCACTACGAGCAGTACTTC.

The chain combines TRBV7-9 with TRBJ1-2; no definite D call. The V and J ends lost 5 bases and 7 bases respectively, with 11 bases between them. Germline V gene data show CDR1 as SEHNR and CDR2 as FQNEAQ (reference sequence). CDR3 length equals 12 residues. As DNA, the CDR3 is TGTGCCAGCAGCCCACCCACTGTTGGCTACACCTTC. Translated, it gives CASSPPTVGYTF.

The chain has TRBV4-2 and TRBJ1-2; maybe TRBD1 (6 bases). The V gene lost 0 bases and the J gene lost 5 bases, with 16 bases spanning the gap. The CDR3 totals 16 residues. Germline CDR1 and CDR2: LGHNA and YNFKEQ. The CDR3 DNA is TGTGCCAGCAGCCAAGAGCCGACAGGTGGCGGGTATGGCTACACCTTC. Protein sequence: CASSQEPTGGGYGYTF.

This chain links TRBV28 with TRBJ1-1; tentatively, D is TRBD1 (5 bases). CDR1 and CDR2 (germline): MDHEN, SYDVKM. CDR3 length: 12 residues. V was clipped by 6 bases and J by 7 bases, with 12 bases between them. In DNA, the CDR3 is TGTGCCAGCAGGACGGGAACAGGTGAAGCTTTCTTT. It specifies CASRTGTGEAFF.

The chain has TRBV28 and TRBJ1-2; no clear D gene. Per the germline V gene, CDR1 is MDHEN and CDR2 is SYDVKM. Trimming took off 2 bases at V and 0 bases at J, with 10 bases between the two ends. CDR3 length: 15 residues. The CDR3 is CASSLEGYSNYGYTF. DNA of the CDR3: TGTGCCAGCAGTTTAGAGGGATACTCTAACTATGGCTACACCTTC.